This T cell receptor (beta chain) comes out of a study of monozygotic twins with inflammatory bowel disease. Points from the study as a whole: Added variability in patient repertoires may stem from differing immunosuppressive treatments.

Looked up from germline, CDR1 is LGHNA and CDR2 is YSLEER. The CDR3 has 16 residues. A word on this clonotype: Its antigen remains unknown.

TCRdb reprocessed the 5' RACE reads; each CDR3 protein has one entry and no DNA is given. This table holds approximately 380,000 distinct CDR3 sequences. The rearrangement joins TRBV4-3 to TRBJ2-5; TCRdb's D gene call, TRBD2, goes unchecked for lack of DNA. This receptor was identified in a human donor with ulcerative colitis or Crohn's disease, or a healthy co-twin of an affected twin (not recorded which). Sequenced material: blood. The CDR3: CASSQGSGTRQETQYF.